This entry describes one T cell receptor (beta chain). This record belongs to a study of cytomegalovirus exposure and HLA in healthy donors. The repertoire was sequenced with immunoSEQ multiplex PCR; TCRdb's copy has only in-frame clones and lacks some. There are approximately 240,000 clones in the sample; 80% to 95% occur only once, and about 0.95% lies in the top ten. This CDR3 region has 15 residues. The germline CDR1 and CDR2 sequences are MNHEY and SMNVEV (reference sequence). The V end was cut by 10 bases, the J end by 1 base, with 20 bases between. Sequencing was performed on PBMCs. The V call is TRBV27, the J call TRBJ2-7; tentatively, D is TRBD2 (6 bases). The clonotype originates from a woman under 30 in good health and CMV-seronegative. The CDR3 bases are TGTGCCACCAGGATGGGGGGATTCTGGTCCTACGAGCAGTACTTC. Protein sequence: CATRMGGFWSYEQYF.